This T cell receptor beta chain was retrieved from a study of shared clonotypes between healthy human individuals. Method: immunoSEQ multiplex PCR; TCRdb's copy keeps in-frame clones and lacks some. The sample shows some 2,000,000 clones, about 95% of them seen only once. V was clipped by 1 base and J by 3 bases, with 7 bases between them. This CDR3 spans 13 amino acids. The germline V gene has CDR1 LNHDA and CDR2 SQIVND (reference sequence). Naive CD8 cells lacked CD45RO, underwent positive selection for CCR7 and left out terminally differentiated effector memory CD45RA+ cells. Those who donated were healthy HIV-negative adults, with no recent acute infections or vaccinations reported. General study findings and limits: The naive CD4 repertoires of four donors were compared, and around 5% of clonotypes were shared.

Turning to this clone: No antigen is known for it. Within the sample, other DNA sequences also encode this same CDR3.

The sequence derives from a man aged 18-30 years in good health. The chain combines TRBV19 with TRBJ2-7; tentatively, D is TRBD1 (5 bases). The source material was naive CD8+ T cells sorted from blood. The CDR3 sequence is CASSIGQGYEQYF. The CDR3 DNA reads TGTGCCAGTAGTATAGGGCAGGGCTACGAGCAGTACTTC.